This TCR beta chain was profiled in a study of cytomegalovirus exposure and HLA in healthy donors. Trimming removed 5 bases from V and 2 bases from J; junction bases left unmatched: 11. The germline CDR1 and CDR2 sequences are SNHLY and FYNNEI. This CDR3 has 18 amino acids. The PCR contained 60 Vbeta and 13 Jbeta primers. Authors' data handling: In a later analysis, the count reached 76 million or so unique TCR beta chains, with 10 million to 11 million shared. Libraries were prepared by immunoSEQ multiplex PCR; TCRdb keeps only in-frame clonotypes and omits some of them. V and J calls and clone size come straight from that table; D and trimming were deduced from the DNA. The sample records over 150,000 clones, 84% being singletons. This clone was seen a few times.

The specimen sequenced was PBMCs. The clonotype originates from a boy under 10 years old in good health and CMV-seronegative. The chain uses TRBV2 and TRBJ2-1; TRBD2 agrees at 11 bases. The CDR3 here is CASSPPGLADLTYNEQFF. CDR3 bases: TGTGCCAGCAGTCCTCCGGGACTAGCGGATCTTACCTACAATGAGCAGTTCTTC.